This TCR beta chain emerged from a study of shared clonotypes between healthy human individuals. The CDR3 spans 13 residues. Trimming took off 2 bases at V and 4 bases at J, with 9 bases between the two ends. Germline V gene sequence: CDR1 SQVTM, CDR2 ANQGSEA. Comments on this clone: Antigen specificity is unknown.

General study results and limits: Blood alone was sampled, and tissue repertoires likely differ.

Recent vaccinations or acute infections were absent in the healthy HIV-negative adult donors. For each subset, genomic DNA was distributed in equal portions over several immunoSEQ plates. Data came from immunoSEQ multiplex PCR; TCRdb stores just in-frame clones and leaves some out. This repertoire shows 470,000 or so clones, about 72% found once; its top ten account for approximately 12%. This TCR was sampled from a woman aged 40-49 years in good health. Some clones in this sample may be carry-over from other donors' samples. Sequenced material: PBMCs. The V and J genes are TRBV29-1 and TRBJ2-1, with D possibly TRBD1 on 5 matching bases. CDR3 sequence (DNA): TGCAGCGTTGAACTAGGGGTATACAATGAGCAGTTCTTC. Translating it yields CSVELGVYNEQFF.